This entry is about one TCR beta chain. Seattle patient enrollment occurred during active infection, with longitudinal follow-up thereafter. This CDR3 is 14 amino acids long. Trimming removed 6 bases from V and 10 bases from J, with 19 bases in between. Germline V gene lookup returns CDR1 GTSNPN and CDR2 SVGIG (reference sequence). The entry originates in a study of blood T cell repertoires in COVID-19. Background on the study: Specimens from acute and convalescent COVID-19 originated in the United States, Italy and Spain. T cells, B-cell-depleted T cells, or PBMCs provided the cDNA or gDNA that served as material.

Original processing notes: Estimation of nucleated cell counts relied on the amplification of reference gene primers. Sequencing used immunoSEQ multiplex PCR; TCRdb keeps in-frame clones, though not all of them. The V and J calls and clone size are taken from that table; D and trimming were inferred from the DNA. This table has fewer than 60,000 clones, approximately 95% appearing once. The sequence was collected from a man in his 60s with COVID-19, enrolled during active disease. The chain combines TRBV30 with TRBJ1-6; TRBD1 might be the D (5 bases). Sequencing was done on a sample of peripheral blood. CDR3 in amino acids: CACRLTVKGSPLHF. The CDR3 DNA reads TGTGCCTGCCGACTTACCGTCAAGGGGTCACCCCTCCACTTT. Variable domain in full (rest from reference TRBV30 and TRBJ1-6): SQTIHQWPATLVQPVGSPLSLECTVEGTSNPNLYWYRQAAGRGLQLLFYSVGIGQISSEVPQNLSASRPQDRQFILSSKKLLLSDSGFYLCACRLTVKGSPLHFGNGTRLTVT.